Below, one T cell receptor beta chain is given with its context. The target of this receptor is not known. The record has no base qualities; no much larger clone is one base away. Preparation of the library involved the immunoSEQ multiplex PCR assay. For the multiplex PCR, a mixture combining 60 forward primers for TCR Vbeta segments and 13 reverse primers for TCR Jbeta segments was used. A multiplex PCR assay on genomic DNA amplified the CDR3 region of rearranged TCR beta genes. The amplified TCR beta libraries were sequenced on the Illumina HiSeq System as 87-base-pair reads. The authors' pipeline ran thus. Across the 600 to 700 repertoires, a later analysis counted roughly 77 million unique TCR beta chains, about 10 million of which were shared by at least two donors. To remove PCR and sequencing errors, raw reads were error-corrected and collapsed into unique sequences using a nearest-neighbor algorithm that merged closely related sequences. To assign V, D and J gene segments, CDR3 sequences were aligned to IMGT reference sequences. For a sequence to be retained, a match of at least six nucleotides to both a V gene segment and a J gene segment was required. A rearrangement counted as productive if the CDR3 had no stop codons and remained in frame with V and J, and every other rearrangement counted as non-productive. Following IMGT convention, CDR3 was defined as the stretch from the second conserved V-encoded cysteine up to the conserved J-encoded phenylalanine. The earlier analysis of 587 of the donors excluded any sequence lacking an unambiguous match to a single V gene segment. An earlier analysis of roughly 590 of the donors called V segments functional above 56.7% productive rearrangements and segregating when the between-donor standard deviation exceeded 5%. A statistical classification framework was built to diagnose cytomegalovirus status from the catalog of TCR beta chain sequences. In a later analysis, V and J genes were assigned by comparing TCR nucleotide sequences against IMGT/GENE-DB human TR gene sequences. A later analysis assigned CDR3 sequences and most-parsimonious VDJ recombination scenarios with the TCRdist pipeline. In a later analysis, every TCR beta chain was defined by the combination of its CDR3 amino acid sequence and its V-gene family, and reads without a unique V-gene family were dropped. In a later analysis, approximately 590 highly shared, low-generation-probability nucleotide sequences were removed to address suspected cross-contamination and a sequencing artifact. For each public chain, a later analysis derived a clonal expansion index from normalized ranks of inferred template counts within each repertoire. In a later analysis, generation probabilities were computed with a VDJ recombination model fitted to out-of-frame rearrangements, and the resulting probabilities were checked against IGoR. In a later analysis, TCR-TCR, TCR-HLA and TCR-CMV co-occurrence was scored with hypergeometric tests, and a repertoire-size bias correction was applied to TCR pairs. False discovery rates were estimated in a later analysis by permuting HLA or CMV assignments 20 times. In a later analysis, co-occurring TCRs were grouped using DBSCAN, and TCRdist sequence similarity was added for clustering within HLA-allele-positive subsets. For co-occurrence clustering, repertoires with fewer than 30,000 or more than 120,000 public chains were excluded, along with a handful of repertoires with anomalous nucleotide sharing. This is the immuneACCESS table as TCRdb keeps it, with only in-frame sequences that have V and J called. A part of the clones is gone; compared with another copy, unresolved V genes explain less than half, and the rest is unexplained. V and J calls plus clone size are reproduced from that table; the DNA served to infer D and trimming. The sample table records 100,000 to 150,000 clones; roughly 80% of these occur just once. The ten largest clones add up to around 1.6% of the sample.

This specimen belongs to a study of cytomegalovirus exposure and HLA in healthy donors (dated by TCRdb to 2016 to 2017). For the wider study: In an earlier analysis of about 560 of the donors, 276 Gb of sequence data and approximately 100 million unique TCR beta sequences from 180 million or so T cells were reported. Alongside the repertoire data, information on donor age, sex, ethnicity and CMV serostatus was compiled. Typing coverage varied by locus: about 620-630 donors for A, B, C, DRB1 and DQB1; roughly 510 for DQA1; more than 600 for DPA1; roughly 450 for DPB1. HLA typing covered class I and class II loci at four-digit resolution. The genetic ancestry cluster associated with self-reported Caucasian donors included 80% to 90% of the 398 genotyped donors. An early release covering around 630 HLA-typed donors comprised about 310 gigabases of sequencing data and tens of millions of unique TCR sequences. An earlier analysis of approximately 640 of the donors applied high-throughput TCR beta sequencing to assess whether each TCR beta V gene segment acted as functional or pseudogenic. Rather than drawing on any new phenotypic data, the later analysis identified candidate immune exposures from TCR beta sequences and the way those sequences occurred across donors. Among some 400 genotyped donors of the cohort, an average of approximately 240,000 unique TCR beta nucleotide sequences was sequenced per donor, of which approximately 19% were non-productive. The study was designed to test whether signatures of past pathogen exposure could be identified by cataloging public T cell receptors. A later analysis re-analyzed previously published TCR beta repertoires from about 600 donors and added high-resolution HLA genotyping to study TCR occurrence patterns. All discovery cohort repertoires had been generated on a single sequencing platform. About five DR-DQ haplotypes were handled as single units for association and clustering because linkage in the cohort was strong. The study combined high-throughput TCR immunosequencing, statistical association of individual TCRs with disease status, and machine learning to predict cytomegalovirus infection status. In a later genetic analysis, genome-wide SNP genotypes for about 65% of the roughly 670 donors were used, and that subset was treated as a discovery cohort. The study profiled the T cell repertoires of under 850 subjects by immunosequencing and related them to cytomegalovirus serostatus. Along with the approximately 650-subject first cohort, a separate validation cohort of over 90 different subjects was used. Findings and caveats that apply to the study as a whole: Some IMGT-functional V segments, including TRBV6-2 and TRBV6-3, could not be distinguished by the 87-base-pair reads and were therefore excluded. In a later analysis, several top co-occurrence clusters were reported to appear linked to parvovirus B19, influenza, CMV and Epstein-Barr virus. For the cohort, immune exposure information was limited to CMV serostatus. At a false discovery rate of 0.05, a later analysis linked fewer than 20,000 TCR beta sequences to specific HLA alleles. The earlier analysis of 450 to 700 of the donors excluded seventeen rarely observed V segments, including chromosome 9 orphons, because counts were too low. Linkage disequilibrium might explain the correlated functional status among segregating V segments, but an unknown experimental factor could not be excluded. In a later analysis, most CMV-associated TCR beta chains were found to appear HLA-restricted, with HLA associations seemingly driven largely by CMV exposure. The classifier was reported to diagnose cytomegalovirus status with high specificity and sensitivity in both the original and validation cohorts. A group of highly shared sequence variants was considered likely to be a technical artifact of the sequencing pipeline. This cohort had only TCR beta chains sequenced, and the lack of alpha or paired-chain data limited which features could be detected. The study listed approximately 150 TCR beta chains as associated with cytomegalovirus. When HLA alleles, especially DR and DQ, strongly co-occurred, TCR associations were difficult to assign to individual alleles. Because some donors lacked HLA typing at each locus, the association tests relied only on the typed subset. According to the authors, the approach could potentially be generalized to other disease states and immunological phenotypes. According to a later analysis, TCR association rates differed among HLA loci, with DRB1 alleles showing the most associated TCRs and HLA-C alleles showing the fewest. A later genetic analysis associated a missense DCLRE1C variant with V-gene and J-gene trimming of TCR beta chains, and an independent cohort replicated the association. While some public TCRs were present in many individuals, most TCR sequences turned up only very rarely across donors. In an earlier analysis of more than 450 of the donors, most TCR beta V segments were observed in productive rearrangements about 90% or about 30% of the time, broadly matching IMGT annotations. In vitro tests confirmed that a few of the cytomegalovirus-associated TCR beta chains recognize cytomegalovirus antigens. In a later genetic analysis, fewer N-insertions in productive TCRs were reported among donors in an Asian-associated ancestry cluster than the 666-donor mean. A further reported finding was that TCR beta sequences accurately predicted the HLA-A and HLA-B alleles for most subjects in the first cohort. Presence/absence analyses assumed roughly uniform sequencing depth across donors, an assumption that may not hold. Compared with equally common non-associated chains, HLA-associated TCR beta chains in a later analysis were more clonally expanded and had lower generation probabilities.

Compared with germline, V lacks 3 bases and J lacks 2 bases; bases without a gene match: 10. Taken from cysteine to phenylalanine, the CDR3 has 17 residues. Of the read, only the CDR3 DNA is kept; its 51 bases are in frame from base 1. CDR1 and CDR2 (SNHLY, FYNNEI) derive from the germline V gene. The cohort consisted of hundreds of healthy bone marrow donors. All cohort members were sampled while nominally healthy, although unrecorded immune exposures were likely present. The donor tested CMV seronegative, placing the donor among the roughly 350 seronegative members of the cohort. Every donor gave a peripheral blood sample, and the peripheral blood mononuclear cells from that sample were used for TCR beta sequencing. Genomic DNA extraction from the blood cell samples was performed with the Qiagen DNeasy Blood Extraction Kit.

This TCR was recovered from a female donor in good health and CMV-seronegative. The material sequenced was PBMCs. The sequence links TRBV2 to TRBJ1-5; 7 central nucleotides agree with TRBD1. The DNA sequence follows: TGTGCCAGCAGTGACGGACAGGTCGGTAGCGGCAATCAGCCCCAGCATTTT. Its protein product is CASSDGQVGSGNQPQHF.